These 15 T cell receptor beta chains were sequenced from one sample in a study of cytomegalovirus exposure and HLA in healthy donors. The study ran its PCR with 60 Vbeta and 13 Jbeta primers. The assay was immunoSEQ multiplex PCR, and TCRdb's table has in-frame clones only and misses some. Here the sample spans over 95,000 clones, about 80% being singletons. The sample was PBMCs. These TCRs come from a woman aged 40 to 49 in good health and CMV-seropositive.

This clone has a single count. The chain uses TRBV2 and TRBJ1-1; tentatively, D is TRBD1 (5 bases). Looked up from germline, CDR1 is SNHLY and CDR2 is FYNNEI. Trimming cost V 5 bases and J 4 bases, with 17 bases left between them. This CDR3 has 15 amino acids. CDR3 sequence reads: CASSPMRGIGTEAFF. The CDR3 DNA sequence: TGTGCCAGCAGTCCAATGCGGGGGATCGGCACTGAAGCTTTCTTT.

The CDR3, as DNA: TGTGCCAGCAGCTCCACCTCGGGACAGACCAATCAGCCCCAGCATTTT. Its translation: CASSSTSGQTNQPQHF. The chain carries TRBV9 and TRBJ1-5; 7 nucleotides agree with TRBD1. CDR1 SGDLS and CDR2 YYNGEE come from the germline V gene. CDR3 length: 16 amino acids. Trimming cost V 4 bases and J 3 bases; bases outside gene matches: 10.

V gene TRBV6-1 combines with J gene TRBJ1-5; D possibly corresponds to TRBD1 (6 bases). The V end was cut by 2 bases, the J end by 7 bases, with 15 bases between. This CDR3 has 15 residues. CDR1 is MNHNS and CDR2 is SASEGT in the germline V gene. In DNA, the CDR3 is TGTGCCAGCAGTGAACCAACAGGGCCGCTACAGCCCCAGCATTTT. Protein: CASSEPTGPLQPQHF.

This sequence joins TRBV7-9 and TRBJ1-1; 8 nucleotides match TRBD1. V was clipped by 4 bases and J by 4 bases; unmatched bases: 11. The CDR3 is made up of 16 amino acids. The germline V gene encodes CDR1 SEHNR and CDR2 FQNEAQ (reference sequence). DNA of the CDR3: TGTGCCAGCAGCTCTAGACCAGGGGGCAGGGGCACTGAAGCTTTCTTT. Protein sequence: CASSSRPGGRGTEAFF.

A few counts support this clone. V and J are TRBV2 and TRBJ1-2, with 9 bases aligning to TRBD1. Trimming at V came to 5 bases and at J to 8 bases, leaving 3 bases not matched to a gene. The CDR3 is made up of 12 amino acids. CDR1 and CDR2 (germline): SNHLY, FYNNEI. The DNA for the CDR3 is TGTGCCAGCAGTCAGGGACAGGGCGGCTACACCTTC. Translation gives CASSQGQGGYTF.

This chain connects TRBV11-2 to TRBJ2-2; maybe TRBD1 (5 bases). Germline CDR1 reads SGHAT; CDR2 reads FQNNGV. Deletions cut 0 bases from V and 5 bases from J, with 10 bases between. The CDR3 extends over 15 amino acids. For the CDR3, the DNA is TGTGCCAGCAGCTTAGACCCAGGGCCGACCGGGGAGCTGTTTTTT. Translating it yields CASSLDPGPTGELFF.

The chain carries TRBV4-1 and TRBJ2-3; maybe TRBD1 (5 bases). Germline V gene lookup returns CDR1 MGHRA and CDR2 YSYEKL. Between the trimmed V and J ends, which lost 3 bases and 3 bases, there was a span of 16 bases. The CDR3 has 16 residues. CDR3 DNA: TGCGCCAGCAGCCAGGCTCGTTTGGGGCTAACAGATACGCAGTATTTT. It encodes CASSQARLGLTDTQYF.

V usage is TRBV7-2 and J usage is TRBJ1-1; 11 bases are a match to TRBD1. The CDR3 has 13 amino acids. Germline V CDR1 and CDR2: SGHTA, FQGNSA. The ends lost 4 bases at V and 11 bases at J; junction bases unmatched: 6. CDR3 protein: CASSSGQGARAFF. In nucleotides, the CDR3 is TGTGCCAGCAGCTCCGGACAGGGGGCGAGGGCTTTCTTT.

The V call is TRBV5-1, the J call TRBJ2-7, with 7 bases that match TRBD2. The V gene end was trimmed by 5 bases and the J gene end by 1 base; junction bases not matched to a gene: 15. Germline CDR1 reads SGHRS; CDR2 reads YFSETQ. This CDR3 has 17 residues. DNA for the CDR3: TGCGCCAGCAGTGGGGGGGTAATGGGGACGGCATCCTACGAGCAGTACTTC. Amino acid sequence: CASSGGVMGTASYEQYF.

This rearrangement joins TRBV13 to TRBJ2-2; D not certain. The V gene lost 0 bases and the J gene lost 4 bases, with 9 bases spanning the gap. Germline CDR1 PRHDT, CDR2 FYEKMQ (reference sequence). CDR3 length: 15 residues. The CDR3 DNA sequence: TGTGCCAGCAGCTTAGGGTACCAGGTCACCGGGGAGCTGTTTTTT. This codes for CASSLGYQVTGELFF.

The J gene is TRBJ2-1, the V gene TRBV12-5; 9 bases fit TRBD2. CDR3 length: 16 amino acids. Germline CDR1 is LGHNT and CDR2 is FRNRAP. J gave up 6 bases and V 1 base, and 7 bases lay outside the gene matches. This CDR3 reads CASGLAPGLAANEQFF. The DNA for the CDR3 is TGTGCTAGTGGTTTGGCCCCGGGACTAGCTGCCAATGAGCAGTTCTTC.

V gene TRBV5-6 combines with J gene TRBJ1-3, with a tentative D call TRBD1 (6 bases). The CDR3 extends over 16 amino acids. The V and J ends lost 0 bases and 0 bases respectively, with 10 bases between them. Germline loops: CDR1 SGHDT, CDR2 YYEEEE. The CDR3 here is CASSLVAGASGNTIYF. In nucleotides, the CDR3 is TGTGCCAGCAGCTTGGTAGCGGGGGCCTCTGGAAACACCATATATTTT. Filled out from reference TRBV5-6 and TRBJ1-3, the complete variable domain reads DAGVTQSPTHLIKTRGQQVTLRCSPKSGHDTVSWYQQALGQGPQFIFQYYEEEERQRGNFPDRFSGHQFPNYSSELNVNALLLGDSALYLCASSLVAGASGNTIYFGEGSWLTVV.

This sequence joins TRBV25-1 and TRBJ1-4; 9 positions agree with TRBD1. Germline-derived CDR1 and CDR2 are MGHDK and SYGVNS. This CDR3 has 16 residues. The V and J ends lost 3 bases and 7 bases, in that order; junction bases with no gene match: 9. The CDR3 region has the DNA TGTGCCAGCAGTGAGGGCCCGGGACAGGGTGGTGAAAAACTGTTTTTT. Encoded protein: CASSEGPGQGGEKLFF.

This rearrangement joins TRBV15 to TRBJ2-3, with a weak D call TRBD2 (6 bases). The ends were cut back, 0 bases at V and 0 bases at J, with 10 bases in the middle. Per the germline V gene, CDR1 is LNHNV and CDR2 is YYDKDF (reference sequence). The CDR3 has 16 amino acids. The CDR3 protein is CATSREAGPSTDTQYF. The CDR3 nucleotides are TGTGCCACCAGCAGAGAGGCGGGGCCTAGCACAGATACGCAGTATTTT. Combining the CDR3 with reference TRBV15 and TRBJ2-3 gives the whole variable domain DAMVIQNPRYQVTQFGKPVTLSCSQTLNHNVMYWYQQKSSQAPKLLFHYYDKDFNNEADTPDNFQSRRPNTSFCFLDIRSPGLGDTAMYLCATSREAGPSTDTQYFGPGTRLTVL.

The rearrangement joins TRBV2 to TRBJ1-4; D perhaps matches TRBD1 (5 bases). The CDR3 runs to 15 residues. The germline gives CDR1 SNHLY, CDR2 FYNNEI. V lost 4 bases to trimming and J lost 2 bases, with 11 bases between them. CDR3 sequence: CASSGSRATNEKLFF. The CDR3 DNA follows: TGTGCCAGCAGTGGTTCCAGGGCTACTAATGAAAAACTGTTTTTT.